The 21 T cell receptor beta chains presented below share a single source sample, sequenced in a study of blood T cell repertoires in COVID-19. This table comes from immunoSEQ multiplex PCR, and its TCRdb copy is limited to in-frame clones, with some not included. The sample yields 200,000 to 300,000 clones, roughly 88% seen once. The sample consisted of PBMCs or T cells enriched from blood (not recorded which). These receptors were collected from a woman between 45 and 65 years old who had recovered from COVID-19.

V and J are TRBV7-3 and TRBJ2-3; 12 bases align to TRBD2. The CDR3 contains 17 residues. V was pared by 1 base and J by 2 bases, with 4 bases of the junction left unmatched. Germline V lookup: CDR1 SGHTA, CDR2 FQGTGA. CDR3 region: CASSLMGLAGVTDTQYF. The CDR3 nucleotides are TGTGCCAGCAGCTTAATGGGACTAGCGGGTGTCACAGATACGCAGTATTTT.

V gene TRBV5-4 combines with J gene TRBJ1-4; possibly TRBD1 for D (5 bases). This CDR3 is 14 amino acids long. The V and J ends lost 0 bases and 4 bases respectively, with 7 bases between them. Germline V gene sequence: CDR1 SGHNT, CDR2 YYREEE (reference sequence). CDR3 loop: CASSLGGVNEKLFF. CDR3 in DNA: TGTGCCAGCAGCTTGGGGGGGGTTAATGAAAAACTGTTTTTT.

The genes are TRBV19 and TRBJ1-5; TRBD1 matches at 8 bases. The V gene's germline CDR1 is LNHDA and CDR2 SQIVND (reference sequence). The CDR3 loop spans 16 amino acids. V dropped 7 bases and J dropped 3; count of bases not matched to a gene: 11. CDR3 sequence reads: CASTARDRRANQPQHF. The DNA of the CDR3 is TGTGCCAGTACTGCCCGGGACAGGCGAGCCAATCAGCCCCAGCATTTT.

This clone was detected many times. The rearrangement uses TRBV19 and TRBJ1-5, with a possible D match to TRBD1 (5 bases). Germline V gene sequence: CDR1 LNHDA, CDR2 SQIVND (reference sequence). The CDR3 sequence is 13 residues long. V lost 3 bases to trimming and J lost 7 bases, with 10 bases between them. Here the CDR3 DNA reads TGTGCCAGTAGTATGGGGCACTTACAGCCCCAGCATTTT. Translation: CASSMGHLQPQHF.

The V gene is TRBV7-9, the J gene TRBJ2-4; D gene uncertain. CDR1 SEHNR and CDR2 FQNEAQ come from the germline V gene (reference sequence). Trimming stripped 6 bases from V and 1 base from J, with 7 bases between. This CDR3 has 13 amino acids. CDR3 region: CASSEVAKNIQYF. DNA for the CDR3: TGTGCCAGCAGTGAGGTGGCCAAAAACATTCAGTACTTC.

This clone came up a few times. The V and J genes are TRBV4-1 and TRBJ2-5; a weak D match, TRBD2 (7 bases). V lost 1 base to trimming and J lost 5 bases, with 17 bases between them. The germline gives CDR1 MGHRA, CDR2 YSYEKL. This CDR3 spans 16 amino acids. The DNA of the CDR3 is TGCGCCAGCAGCCAAGGGGGGGGCATTCAAGGGGAGACCCAGTACTTC. Protein: CASSQGGGIQGETQYF.

The chain recombines TRBV11-2 with TRBJ2-5; TRBD2 matches 7 bases. The CDR3 has 13 amino acids. V was clipped by 3 bases and J by 8 bases; unmatched bases: 6. Germline V CDR1 and CDR2: SGHAT, FQNNGV. CDR3 region: CASSFQRESTQYF. The CDR3 DNA reads TGTGCCAGCAGCTTCCAGCGGGAATCAACCCAGTACTTC.

The J gene is TRBJ2-1, the V gene TRBV27, with no clear D. Germline V gives CDR1 MNHEY, CDR2 SMNVEV (reference sequence). V was shortened by 3 bases and J by 7 bases, with 10 bases between the two germline ends. The CDR3 is 13 amino acids. CDR3 bases: TGTGCCAGCAGTTTTAGCCGGAGAAATGAGCAGTTCTTC. Its protein product is CASSFSRRNEQFF.

The chain joins TRBV9 to TRBJ2-7, with TRBD1 matching 8 bases. Trimming took 4 bases from V and 6 from J; bases not matched to a gene: 9. This CDR3 is 14 amino acids long. Per the germline V gene, CDR1 is SGDLS and CDR2 is YYNGEE. The CDR3 protein is CASSSTRRGLEQYF. DNA for the CDR3: TGTGCCAGCAGCTCAACCCGCAGGGGGCTCGAGCAGTACTTC.

The J gene is TRBJ2-1, the V gene TRBV25-1, with 8 positions matching TRBD2. The V gene end was trimmed by 0 bases and the J gene end by 2 bases; junction bases not matched to a gene: 3. The CDR3 sequence is 16 residues long. The germline gives CDR1 MGHDK, CDR2 SYGVNS. The CDR3 DNA sequence: TGTGCCAGCAGTGAATACAACGGGAGGGCCTACAATGAGCAGTTCTTC. It encodes CASSEYNGRAYNEQFF.

J is TRBJ2-5 and V is TRBV5-4, with 9 bases that match TRBD1. The J segment lost 4 bases and the V segment lost 4 bases, leaving 8 bases of the junction unmatched. The CDR3 contains 15 residues. Germline V gene data show CDR1 as SGHNT and CDR2 as YYREEE (reference sequence). CDR3 sequence reads: CASSRGQGLGETQYF. For the CDR3, the DNA is TGTGCCAGCAGCCGGGGACAGGGATTGGGAGAGACCCAGTACTTC.

V usage is TRBV5-4 and J usage is TRBJ1-1, with 10 bases fitting TRBD1. With 4 bases clipped from V and 5 bases from J, the junction kept 11 bases outside the gene matches. CDR1 SGHNT and CDR2 YYREEE come from the germline V gene (reference sequence). CDR3 size: 16 residues. The chain's CDR3 is CASSPGTGAKGTEAFF. The CDR3 nucleotides are TGTGCCAGCAGCCCAGGGACAGGGGCGAAGGGGACTGAAGCTTTCTTT. Filled out from reference TRBV5-4 and TRBJ1-1, the complete variable domain reads ETGVTQSPTHLIKTRGQQVTLRCSSQSGHNTVSWYQQALGQGPQFIFQYYREEENGRGNFPPRFSGLQFPNYSSELNVNALELDDSALYLCASSPGTGAKGTEAFFGQGTRLTVV.

The chain combines TRBV19 with TRBJ2-7, with 7 positions matching TRBD2. Germline-derived CDR1 and CDR2 are LNHDA and SQIVND (reference sequence). With V trimmed by 0 bases and J by 6 bases, 2 bases remained unmatched. The CDR3 extends over 13 amino acids. CDR3 protein: CASSIEAGREQYF. As DNA, the CDR3 is TGTGCCAGTAGTATAGAAGCGGGGCGCGAGCAGTACTTC.

In this sample, this clone turned up a few times. The rearrangement uses TRBV27 and TRBJ1-2; a weak D match, TRBD1 (6 bases). Germline V lookup: CDR1 MNHEY, CDR2 SMNVEV (reference sequence). CDR3 length equals 18 residues. V was pared by 1 base and J by 0 bases, with 18 bases between. CDR3 in amino acids: CASSLFGFDRSSNYGYTF. The CDR3 DNA reads as TGTGCCAGCAGTTTATTTGGTTTTGACAGGAGTTCTAACTATGGCTACACCTTC.

This clone showed up just a few times. The J gene is TRBJ1-4, the V gene TRBV7-9; D is perhaps TRBD1 (5 bases). CDR1 is SEHNR and CDR2 is FQNEAQ in the germline V gene (reference sequence). The CDR3 is 15 amino acids. V gave up 4 bases and J gave up 8 bases, with 17 bases separating them. The CDR3 DNA reads as TGTGCCAGCAGCTGGGATGGTGGGGCGCCCGAAAAACTGTTTTTT. It encodes CASSWDGGAPEKLFF. The variable domain in full, with the rest retrieved from reference TRBV7-9 and TRBJ1-4, is DTGVSQNPRHKITKRGQNVTFRCDPISEHNRLYWYRQTLGQGPEFLTYFQNEAQLEKSRLLSDRFSAERPKGSFSTLEIQRTEQGDSAMYLCASSWDGGAPEKLFFGSGTQLSVL.

This clone was detected only a few times. The J gene is TRBJ1-3, the V gene TRBV3-1 (or the pseudogene TRBV3-2); D is unclear. The germline V gene encodes CDR1 LGHDT and CDR2 YNNKEL (reference sequence). Trimming removed 8 bases from V and 3 bases from J, with 11 bases in between. This CDR3 has 13 residues. In DNA form, the CDR3 reads TGTGCCAGCGGCCTCTATGATGGAAACACCATATATTTT. This encodes CASGLYDGNTIYF.

This chain uses TRBV7-9 with TRBJ1-1; D ambiguous. Deletions cut 7 bases from V and 5 bases from J, with 20 bases between. The CDR3 is 15 amino acids. Germline assignment: CDR1 SEHNR and CDR2 FQNEAQ (reference sequence). CDR3 DNA: TGTGCCAGCACCCTAGTTGGGAGGGTGGGTACTGAAGCTTTCTTT. Protein: CASTLVGRVGTEAFF.

This rearrangement joins TRBV7-2 to TRBJ1-4, with D maybe TRBD1 (6 bases). Germline assignment: CDR1 SGHTA and CDR2 FQGNSA. The CDR3 is made up of 13 amino acids. Trimming stripped 5 bases from V and 5 bases from J, with 9 bases between. CDR3 in amino acids: CASSRTVNEKLFF. CDR3 DNA sequence: TGTGCCAGCAGCAGGACAGTGAATGAAAAACTGTTTTTT.

The chain carries TRBV29-1 and TRBJ2-4, with 7 bases fitting TRBD2. The germline CDR1 and CDR2 sequences are SQVTM and ANQGSEA. J lost 6 bases, V lost 7 bases, and 3 bases had no gene match. The CDR3 runs 11 residues. The CDR3: CSATSSNIQYF. CDR3 nucleotides: TGCAGCGCGACTAGCTCAAACATTCAGTACTTC.

As for this clone: An end of the junction differs from the germline gene, which may be a read error. The chain recombines TRBV5-4 with TRBJ2-7; 8 bases fit TRBD1. Germline assignment: CDR1 SGHNT and CDR2 YYREEE (reference sequence). This CDR3 spans 12 amino acids. CDR3: CASSEMGQETFF. The CDR3 DNA reads as TGTGCCAGCAGCGAGATGGGACAGGAGACCTTCTTC. Looking up the rest from reference TRBV5-4 and TRBJ2-7 gives the full variable domain: ETGVTQSPTHLIKTRGQQVTLRCSSQSGHNTVSWYQQALGQGPQFIFQYYREEENGRGNFPPRFSGLQFPNYSSELNVNALELDDSALYLCASSEMGQETFFGPGTRLTVT.

This rearrangement joins TRBV3-1 (or the pseudogene TRBV3-2) to TRBJ2-7; the match to TRBD2 covers 10 bases. The CDR3 length is 16 residues. Germline CDR1 LGHDT, CDR2 YNNKEL (reference sequence). V lost 4 bases to trimming and J lost 2 bases; unmatched junction nucleotides: 8. For the CDR3, the DNA is TGTGCCAGCAGCCGAACTACTAGCGGGGAAACCTACGAGCAGTACTTC. Its translation: CASSRTTSGETYEQYF.